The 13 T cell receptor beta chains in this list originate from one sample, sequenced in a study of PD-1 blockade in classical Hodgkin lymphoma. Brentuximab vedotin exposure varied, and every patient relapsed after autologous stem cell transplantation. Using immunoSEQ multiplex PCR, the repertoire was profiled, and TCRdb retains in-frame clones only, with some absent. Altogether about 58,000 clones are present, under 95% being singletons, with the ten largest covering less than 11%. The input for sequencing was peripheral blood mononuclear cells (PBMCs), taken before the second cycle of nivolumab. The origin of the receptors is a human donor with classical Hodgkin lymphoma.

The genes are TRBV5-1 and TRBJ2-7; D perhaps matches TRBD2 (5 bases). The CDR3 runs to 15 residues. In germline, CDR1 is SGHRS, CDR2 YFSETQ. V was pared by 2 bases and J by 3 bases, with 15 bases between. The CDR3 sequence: CASSLTEAYLYEQYF. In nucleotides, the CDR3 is TGCGCCAGCAGCTTAACGGAGGCGTACCTCTACGAGCAGTACTTC.

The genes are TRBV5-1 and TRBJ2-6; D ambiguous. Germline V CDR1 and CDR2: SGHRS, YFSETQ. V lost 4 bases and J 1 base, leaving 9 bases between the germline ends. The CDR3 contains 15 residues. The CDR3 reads CASSRIGSGANVLTF. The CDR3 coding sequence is TGCGCCAGCAGCCGGATAGGGTCTGGGGCCAACGTCCTGACTTTC.

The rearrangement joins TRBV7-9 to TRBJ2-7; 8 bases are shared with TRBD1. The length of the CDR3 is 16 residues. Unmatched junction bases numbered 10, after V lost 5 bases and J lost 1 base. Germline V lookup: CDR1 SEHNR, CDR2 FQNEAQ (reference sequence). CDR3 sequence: CASSPPTGVDSYEQYF. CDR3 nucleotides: TGTGCCAGCAGCCCCCCGACAGGGGTTGATTCCTACGAGCAGTACTTC.

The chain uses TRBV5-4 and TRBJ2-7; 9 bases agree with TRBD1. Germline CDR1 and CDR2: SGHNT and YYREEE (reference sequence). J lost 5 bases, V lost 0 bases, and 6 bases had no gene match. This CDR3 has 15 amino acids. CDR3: CASSLAQTGGDEQYF. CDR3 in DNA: TGTGCCAGCAGCTTGGCCCAGACAGGGGGGGACGAGCAGTACTTC.

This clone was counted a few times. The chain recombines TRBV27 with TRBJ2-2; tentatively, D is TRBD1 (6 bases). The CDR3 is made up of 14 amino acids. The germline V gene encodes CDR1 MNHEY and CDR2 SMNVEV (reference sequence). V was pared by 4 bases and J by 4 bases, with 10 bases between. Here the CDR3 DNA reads TGTGCCAGCAGTTCAGGGGCGCTCACCGGGGAGCTGTTTTTT. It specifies CASSSGALTGELFF.

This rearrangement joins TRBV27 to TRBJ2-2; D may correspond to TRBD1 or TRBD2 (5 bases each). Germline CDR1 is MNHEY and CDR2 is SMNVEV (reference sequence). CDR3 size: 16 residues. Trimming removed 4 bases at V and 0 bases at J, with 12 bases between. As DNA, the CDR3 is TGTGCCAGCAGTTCGGGACGGACAACGAACACCGGGGAGCTGTTTTTT. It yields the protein CASSSGRTTNTGELFF.

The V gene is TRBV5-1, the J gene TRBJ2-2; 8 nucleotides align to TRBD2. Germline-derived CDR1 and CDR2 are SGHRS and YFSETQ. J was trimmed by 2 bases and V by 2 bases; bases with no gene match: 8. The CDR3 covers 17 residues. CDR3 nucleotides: TGCGCCAGCAGCTTCTTCTATAGCGGGACAAACACCGGGGAGCTGTTTTTT. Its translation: CASSFFYSGTNTGELFF.

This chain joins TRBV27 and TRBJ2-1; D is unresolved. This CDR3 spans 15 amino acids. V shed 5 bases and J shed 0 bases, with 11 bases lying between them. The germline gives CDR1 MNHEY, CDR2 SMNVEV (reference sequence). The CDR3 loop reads CASSPTPNSYNEQFF. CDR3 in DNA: TGTGCCAGCAGTCCGACTCCAAACTCCTACAATGAGCAGTTCTTC.

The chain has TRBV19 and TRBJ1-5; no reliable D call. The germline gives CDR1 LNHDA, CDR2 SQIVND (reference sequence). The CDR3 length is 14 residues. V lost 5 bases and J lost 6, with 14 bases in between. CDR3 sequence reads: CASSPMAVGQPQHF. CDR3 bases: TGTGCCAGTAGTCCCATGGCAGTCGGTCAGCCCCAGCATTTT.

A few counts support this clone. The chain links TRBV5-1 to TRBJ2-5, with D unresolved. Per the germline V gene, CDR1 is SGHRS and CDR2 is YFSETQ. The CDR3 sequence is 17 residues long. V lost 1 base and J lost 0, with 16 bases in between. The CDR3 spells CASSLLNRQQYQETQYF. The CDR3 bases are TGCGCCAGCAGCTTGTTAAACAGACAACAGTACCAAGAGACCCAGTACTTC.

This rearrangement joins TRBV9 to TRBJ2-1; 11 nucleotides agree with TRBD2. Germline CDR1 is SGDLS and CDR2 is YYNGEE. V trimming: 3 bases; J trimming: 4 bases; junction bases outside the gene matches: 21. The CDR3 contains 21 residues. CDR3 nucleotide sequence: TGTGCCAGCAGCGACCTACTGGGGCTAGCGGGGGGCCAAGGTGCTTACAATGAGCAGTTCTTC. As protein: CASSDLLGLAGGQGAYNEQFF.

CDR3 bases: TGTGCCAGCAGTTATCCGACGGGAGGACAGCTAGCTTTCTTT. Translated: CASSYPTGGQLAFF. The chain employs TRBV28 and TRBJ1-1; maybe TRBD1 (6 bases). CDR1 is MDHEN, CDR2 SYDVKM, per germline. Trimming stripped 4 bases from V and 10 bases from J, with 19 bases between. This CDR3 has 14 amino acids.

The CDR3 nucleotides read TGTGCCAGCAGCTTACATCGGTCCGCTGAAGCTTTCTTT. Translation: CASSLHRSAEAFF. V usage is TRBV7-9 and J usage is TRBJ1-1, with D unresolved. The CDR3 loop spans 13 amino acids. Germline V gene sequence: CDR1 SEHNR, CDR2 FQNEAQ (reference sequence). The ends were cut back, 2 bases at V and 6 bases at J, with 10 bases in the middle.